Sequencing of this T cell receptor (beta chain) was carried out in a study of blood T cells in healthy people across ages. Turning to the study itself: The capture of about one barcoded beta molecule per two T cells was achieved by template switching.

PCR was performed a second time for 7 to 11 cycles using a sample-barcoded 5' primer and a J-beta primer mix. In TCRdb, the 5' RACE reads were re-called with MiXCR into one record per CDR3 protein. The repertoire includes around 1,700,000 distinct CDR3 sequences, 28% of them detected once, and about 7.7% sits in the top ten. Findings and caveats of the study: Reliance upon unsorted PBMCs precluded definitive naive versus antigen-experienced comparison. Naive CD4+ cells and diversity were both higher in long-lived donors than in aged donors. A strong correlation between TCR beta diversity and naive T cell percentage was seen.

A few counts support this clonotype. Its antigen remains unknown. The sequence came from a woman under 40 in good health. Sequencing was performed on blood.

The CDR3 sequence: CASSTPWGSQTYEQYF. The CDR3 nucleotides read TGTGCCAGCAGTACCCCGTGGGGATCACAGACCTACGAGCAGTACTTC. V gene TRBV28 combines with J gene TRBJ2-7, with D uncertain. V gave up 5 bases and J gave up 2 bases, with 19 bases separating them. CDR1 MDHEN and CDR2 SYDVKM come from the germline V gene. The CDR3 contains 16 residues.